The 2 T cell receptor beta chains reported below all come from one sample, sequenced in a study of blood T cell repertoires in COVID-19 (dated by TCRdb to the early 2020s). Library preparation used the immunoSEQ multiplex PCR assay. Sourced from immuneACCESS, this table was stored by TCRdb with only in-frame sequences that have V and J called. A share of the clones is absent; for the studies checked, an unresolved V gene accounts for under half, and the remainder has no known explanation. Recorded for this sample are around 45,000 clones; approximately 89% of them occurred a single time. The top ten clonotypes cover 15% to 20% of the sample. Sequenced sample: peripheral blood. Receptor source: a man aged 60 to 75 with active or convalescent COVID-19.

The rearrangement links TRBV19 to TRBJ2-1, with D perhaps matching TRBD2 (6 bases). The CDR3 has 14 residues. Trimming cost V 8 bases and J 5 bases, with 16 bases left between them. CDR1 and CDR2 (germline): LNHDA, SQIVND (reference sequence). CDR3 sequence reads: CASRWAGLNNEQFF. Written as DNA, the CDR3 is TGTGCCAGTCGGTGGGCGGGGTTAAACAATGAGCAGTTCTTC. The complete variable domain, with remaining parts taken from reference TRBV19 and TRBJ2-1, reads DGGITQSPKYLFRKEGQNVTLSCEQNLNHDAMYWYRQDPGQGLRLIYYSQIVNDFQKGDIAEGYSVSREKKESFPLTVTSAQKNPTAFYLCASRWAGLNNEQFFGPGTRLTVL.

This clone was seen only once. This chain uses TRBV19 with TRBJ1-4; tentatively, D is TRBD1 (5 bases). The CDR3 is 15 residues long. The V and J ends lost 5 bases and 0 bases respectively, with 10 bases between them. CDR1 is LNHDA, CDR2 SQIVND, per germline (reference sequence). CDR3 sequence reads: CASSPRGATNEKLFF. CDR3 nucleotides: TGTGCCAGTAGTCCCCGGGGGGCAACTAATGAAAAACTGTTTTTT.